A single sample gave rise to the 27 T cell receptor beta chains below, sequenced in a study of OX40 agonist ivuxolimab in advanced cancers. Method: immunoSEQ multiplex PCR; TCRdb's copy keeps in-frame clones and lacks some. Here the sample spans about 66,000 clones, approximately 86% being singletons. Sequences were derived from CD4+ or CD8+ T cells sorted from blood, sampled in a trial of the OX40 agonist ivuxolimab. These receptors came from an adult with an advanced solid tumor such as melanoma, head and neck, liver or kidney cancer.

V is TRBV19 and J is TRBJ2-1, with D perhaps matching TRBD1 (6 bases). V lost 5 bases, J lost 6 bases, and 17 bases lay in between. CDR1 is LNHDA, CDR2 SQIVND, per germline (reference sequence). CDR3 length: 15 residues. DNA of the CDR3: TGTGCCAGTAGTCCCGAGGGCATCAGGGGCAATGAGCAGTTCTTC. Encoded protein: CASSPEGIRGNEQFF.

This clone is a singleton in its sample. This chain links TRBV7-9 with TRBJ1-1, with D possibly being TRBD1 (6 bases). Germline V lookup: CDR1 SEHNR, CDR2 FQNEAQ (reference sequence). V lost 6 bases and J 1 base, leaving 9 bases between the germline ends. CDR3 length: 13 amino acids. CDR3 sequence reads: CASRRTANTEAFF. As DNA, the CDR3 is TGTGCCAGCAGGCGGACAGCGAACACTGAAGCTTTCTTT. The variable domain in full, with the rest retrieved from reference TRBV7-9 and TRBJ1-1, is DTGVSQNPRHKITKRGQNVTFRCDPISEHNRLYWYRQTLGQGPEFLTYFQNEAQLEKSRLLSDRFSAERPKGSFSTLEIQRTEQGDSAMYLCASRRTANTEAFFGQGTRLTVV.

The CDR3 DNA is TGTGCCAGAAGCTTGGTACCATCCAAGGGAGAGACCCAGTACTTC. Its protein product is CARSLVPSKGETQYF. The rearrangement links TRBV5-3 to TRBJ2-5; D gene uncertain. TRBV5-3 is identified as an open reading frame with a role that is uncertain. This CDR3 spans 15 amino acids. Trimming shortened V by 0 bases and J by 4 bases, and 13 bases separated the two germline ends.

The chain links TRBV29-1 to TRBJ1-1, with a tentative D call TRBD1 (5 bases). Germline V lookup: CDR1 SQVTM, CDR2 ANQGSEA. Trimming took off 4 bases at V and 4 bases at J, with 13 bases between the two ends. The CDR3 extends over 13 amino acids. The CDR3, as DNA: TGCAGCGTTGTAAGGCAGGGTGTCACTGAAGCTTTCTTT. Amino acids: CSVVRQGVTEAFF.

This chain links TRBV7-8 with TRBJ2-1; 12 bases are a match to TRBD2. V gave up 4 bases and J gave up 5 bases; unmatched junction bases: 9. CDR1 and CDR2 (germline): SGHVS, FQNEAQ. The CDR3 totals 17 residues. CDR3 protein: CASSSPRTSGKHNEQFF. In DNA form, the CDR3 reads TGTGCCAGCAGCTCGCCTAGGACTAGCGGGAAACACAATGAGCAGTTCTTC.

This chain uses TRBV6-6 with TRBJ1-1; no clear D. The CDR3 runs to 15 residues. The germline V and J ends were trimmed by 2 bases and 0 bases, with 10 bases remaining between them. The germline gives CDR1 MNHNY, CDR2 SVGAGI (reference sequence). CDR3 region: CASSYSHGVNTEAFF. CDR3 coding DNA: TGTGCCAGCAGTTACAGCCACGGAGTGAACACTGAAGCTTTCTTT.

This clone was detected only once. This rearrangement joins TRBV7-2 to TRBJ2-3, with 7 bases matching TRBD1. CDR3 length equals 14 residues. V was pared by 3 bases and J by 2 bases, with 2 bases of the junction left unmatched. CDR1 SGHTA and CDR2 FQGNSA come from the germline V gene. The CDR3 sequence: CASSLTGTTDTQYF. The CDR3 nucleotides read TGTGCCAGCAGCTTGACAGGGACCACAGATACGCAGTATTTT.

This rearrangement joins TRBV29-1 to TRBJ1-1; 8 nucleotides match TRBD1. The CDR3 extends over 12 amino acids. V lost 7 bases and J lost 4; bases outside the gene matches: 5. The germline CDR1 and CDR2 sequences are SQVTM and ANQGSEA. CDR3 coding DNA: TGCAGCGCCCAGGGGGCAATCACTGAAGCTTTCTTT. Translation gives CSAQGAITEAFF.

V is TRBV6-5 and J is TRBJ2-1, with 7 bases that match TRBD1. The CDR3 has 14 amino acids. Germline V gene data show CDR1 as MNHEY and CDR2 as SVGAGI. V dropped 5 bases and J dropped 7; count of bases not matched to a gene: 8. The CDR3 sequence is CASSRRQGENEQFF. CDR3 DNA sequence: TGTGCCAGCAGTCGTAGACAGGGAGAAAATGAGCAGTTCTTC.

V is TRBV7-8 and J is TRBJ1-5, with D perhaps matching TRBD1 (5 bases). CDR3 size: 14 residues. The germline CDR1 and CDR2 sequences are SGHVS and FQNEAQ. V lost 5 bases and J 7 bases, leaving 15 bases between the germline ends. This chain's CDR3 is CASSNMQGAQPQHF. The DNA of the CDR3 is TGTGCCAGCAGCAACATGCAAGGGGCCCAGCCCCAGCATTTT.

The genes are TRBV6-1 and TRBJ2-3, with 9 bases fitting TRBD1. The CDR3 totals 14 residues. With 7 bases clipped from V and 4 bases from J, the junction kept 6 bases outside the gene matches. Germline V lookup: CDR1 MNHNS, CDR2 SASEGT. In nucleotides, the CDR3 is TGTGCCAGCAAGTCACAGGGGGCGGCAGATACGCAGTATTTT. Amino acids: CASKSQGAADTQYF.

V and J are TRBV28 and TRBJ1-5, with D uncertain. V dropped 9 bases and J dropped 2 bases, with 17 bases sitting between them. Looked up from germline, CDR1 is MDHEN and CDR2 is SYDVKM. There are 15 residues in the CDR3. CDR3 bases: TGTGCCAGTCGGTATTGGACTTCCCGCAATCAGCCCCAGCATTTT. Its translation is CASRYWTSRNQPQHF.

The chain links TRBV6-5 to TRBJ1-6; D is unclear. This CDR3 is 13 amino acids long. Deletions cut 6 bases from V and 7 bases from J, with 10 bases between. CDR1 is MNHEY, CDR2 SVGAGI, per germline. The CDR3 DNA is TGTGCCAGCAGCCGGATACAAAATTCACCCCTCCACTTT. It yields the protein CASSRIQNSPLHF.

This chain links TRBV13 with TRBJ1-4; D gene ambiguous. Germline V gives CDR1 PRHDT, CDR2 FYEKMQ (reference sequence). The CDR3 is 15 residues long. Trimming took 5 bases from V and 5 from J, leaving 15 bases between them. CDR3 sequence reads: CASSGTGKANEKLFF. As DNA, the CDR3 is TGTGCCAGCAGCGGAACCGGGAAGGCGAATGAAAAACTGTTTTTT.

The chain links TRBV11-2 to TRBJ1-5; no reliable D call. V shed 0 bases and J shed 2 bases, with 8 bases lying between them. Germline V gives CDR1 SGHAT, CDR2 FQNNGV. This CDR3 is built from 15 residues. The CDR3 nucleotides read TGTGCCAGCAGCTTAGACGGGTTGCGCAATCAGCCCCAGCATTTT. Residues: CASSLDGLRNQPQHF.

This chain joins TRBV7-2 and TRBJ2-7; D might be TRBD1 (5 bases). This CDR3 region has 17 residues. The germline V gene has CDR1 SGHTA and CDR2 FQGNSA. Trimming stripped 6 bases from V and 5 bases from J, with 26 bases between. The CDR3 loop reads CASSPTVGSGKANEQYF. The CDR3 DNA sequence: TGTGCCAGCAGTCCTACCGTCGGGTCAGGGAAGGCGAACGAGCAGTACTTC.

On this clone itself: Other DNA sequences in this specimen translate into the identical CDR3. This chain uses TRBV7-2 with TRBJ1-5, with a tentative D call TRBD1 (5 bases). Germline V lookup: CDR1 SGHTA, CDR2 FQGNSA. V shed 4 bases and J shed 7 bases, with 14 bases lying between them. This CDR3 contains 14 residues. The CDR3 bases are TGTGCCAGCAGCTGGGGCCAAGGGCTCCAGCCCCAGCATTTT. Amino acid sequence: CASSWGQGLQPQHF.

The gene calls are TRBV30 and TRBJ2-3; D not resolved. From germline, CDR1 is GTSNPN and CDR2 SVGIG (reference sequence). The germline V and J ends were trimmed by 1 base and 4 bases, with 9 bases remaining between them. This CDR3 is 13 amino acids long. CDR3 sequence (DNA): TGTGCCTGGAGTGAAGCATTGCCAGATACGCAGTATTTT. This sequence encodes CAWSEALPDTQYF.

The rearrangement uses TRBV28 and TRBJ2-4; 10 bases map to TRBD1. The CDR3 is 18 residues long. Germline V gives CDR1 MDHEN, CDR2 SYDVKM. Germline trimming cut 5 bases from V and 3 bases from J; bases unmatched to any gene: 13. CDR3 sequence reads: CASSRSGQGRLVKNIQYF. DNA of the CDR3: TGTGCCAGCAGTCGATCGGGACAGGGGCGCCTAGTCAAAAACATTCAGTACTTC.

The J gene is TRBJ2-3, the V gene TRBV2; 14 nucleotides line up with TRBD2. The V gene's germline CDR1 is SNHLY and CDR2 FYNNEI. The CDR3 extends over 17 amino acids. Trimming removed 2 bases from V and 2 bases from J; junction bases left unmatched: 3. CDR3 in amino acids: CASSEWGLAGATDTQYF. In DNA, the CDR3 is TGTGCCAGCAGTGAATGGGGACTAGCGGGGGCCACAGATACGCAGTATTTT.

V gene TRBV10-1 combines with J gene TRBJ2-3; unclear D gene. The CDR3 totals 16 residues. Per the germline V gene, CDR1 is WNHNN and CDR2 is SYGVQD (reference sequence). Trimming pared 0 bases from V and 2 bases from J, leaving 12 bases between. This chain's CDR3 is CASSESRSASTDTQYF. The CDR3 bases are TGCGCCAGCAGTGAGTCAAGGAGCGCGTCCACAGATACGCAGTATTTT.

This sequence joins TRBV11-3 and TRBJ2-2; TRBD1 might be the D (6 bases). V was cut by 5 bases and J by 1 base, with 14 bases left in between. Germline lookup yields CDR1 SGHNT and CDR2 YENEEA. CDR3 length: 16 residues. The CDR3 loop is CASSHHGTLNTGELFF. The CDR3, as DNA: TGTGCCAGCAGCCACCACGGGACACTGAACACCGGGGAGCTGTTTTTT.

The V gene is TRBV25-1, the J gene TRBJ2-3; possibly TRBD2 for D (5 bases). Looked up from germline, CDR1 is MGHDK and CDR2 is SYGVNS. Trimming took 1 base from V and 6 from J, leaving 11 bases between them. This CDR3 is built from 14 residues. CDR3 sequence reads: CASSEFRTPDTQYF. CDR3 sequence (DNA): TGTGCCAGCAGTGAATTTAGGACTCCTGATACGCAGTATTTT.

CDR3 in DNA: TGTGCCAGCAGCTTAGGACTAGCGGGAGGCCGGGAGACCCAGTACTTC. Translating it yields CASSLGLAGGRETQYF. The chain employs TRBV7-2 and TRBJ2-5; 13 positions agree with TRBD2. The germline V gene has CDR1 SGHTA and CDR2 FQGNSA. This CDR3 comprises 16 residues. V lost 1 base to trimming and J lost 5 bases; unmatched junction nucleotides: 4.

The V call is TRBV7-6, the J call TRBJ1-4, with 7 bases matching TRBD1. The V gene end was trimmed by 5 bases and the J gene end by 7 bases; junction bases not matched to a gene: 1. The CDR3 totals 12 residues. Germline V CDR1 and CDR2: SGHVS, FNYEAQ. CDR3 loop: CASSRTGEKLFF. CDR3 coding DNA: TGTGCCAGCAGCAGGACAGGTGAAAAACTGTTTTTT.

This chain joins TRBV10-3 and TRBJ2-5, with TRBD2 as a possible D gene (6 bases). Germline V gives CDR1 ENHRY, CDR2 SYGVKD. This CDR3 contains 14 residues. V lost 10 bases and J lost 2, with 17 bases in between. The CDR3 DNA sequence: TGTGCCACCAATCGGGTCGGGACTCAAGAGACCCAGTACTTC. Amino acids: CATNRVGTQETQYF.

This chain connects TRBV10-3 to TRBJ2-1; D not certain. Germline loops: CDR1 ENHRY, CDR2 SYGVKD. V dropped 5 bases and J dropped 10 bases, with 9 bases sitting between them. The CDR3 contains 11 residues. As DNA, the CDR3 is TGTGCCATCAGTTCAGGTTTGGAGCAGTTCTTC. Its protein is CAISSGLEQFF.